This TCR beta chain was observed in a study of cytomegalovirus exposure and HLA in healthy donors. Study observations and caveats: In an earlier analysis, most TCR beta V segments were productive about 87% or about 30% of the time.

Amplification used 60 Vbeta primers and 13 Jbeta primers. Only in-frame clones appear in the TCRdb table, and some are missing; sequencing was by immunoSEQ multiplex PCR. The data hold about 150,000 clones, with approximately 80% observed a single time. This clone appeared once. Its antigen remains unidentified. J gave up 4 bases and V 7 bases, and 2 bases lay outside the gene matches. The CDR3 covers 12 residues. Germline V CDR1 and CDR2: SNHLY, FYNNEI. Sequencing used PBMCs. V and J are TRBV2 and TRBJ1-1, with TRBD1 identical over 8 bases. This receptor was obtained from a woman aged 18-29 years in good health and CMV-seronegative. This chain's CDR3 is CASKDRATEAFF. CDR3 sequence (DNA): TGTGCCAGCAAGGACAGGGCCACTGAAGCTTTCTTT.